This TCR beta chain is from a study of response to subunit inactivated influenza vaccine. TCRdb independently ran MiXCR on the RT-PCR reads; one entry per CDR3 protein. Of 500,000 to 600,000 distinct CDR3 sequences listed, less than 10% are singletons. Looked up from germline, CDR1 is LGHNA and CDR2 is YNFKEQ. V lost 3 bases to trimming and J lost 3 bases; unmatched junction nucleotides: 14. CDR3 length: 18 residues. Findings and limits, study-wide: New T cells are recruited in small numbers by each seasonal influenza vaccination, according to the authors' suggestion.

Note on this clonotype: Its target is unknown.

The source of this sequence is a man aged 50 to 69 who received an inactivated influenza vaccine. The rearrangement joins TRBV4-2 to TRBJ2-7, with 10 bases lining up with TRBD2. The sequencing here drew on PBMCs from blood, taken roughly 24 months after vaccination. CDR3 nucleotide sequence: TGTGCCAGCAGCCAGGACCGTCTTAGCGGGGGGCCGGGCTACGAGCAGTACTTC. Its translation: CASSQDRLSGGPGYEQYF.